This T cell receptor beta chain was captured by sequencing in a study of T cell changes during pregnancy in multiple sclerosis. Generated by immunoSEQ multiplex PCR, the TCRdb table keeps only in-frame clones and is missing some. In the table there are roughly 52,000 clones, around 94% of which are singletons. The sequences come from CD8+ T cells from peripheral blood mononuclear cells, collected before pregnancy. This clonotype originated in a female donor with multiple sclerosis, enrolled in a pregnancy study.

The CDR3 DNA reads TGTGCCAGCAGAAGCAACAGGGGGTCCTATGGCTACACCTTC. Translation: CASRSNRGSYGYTF. The chain has TRBV9 and TRBJ1-2, with TRBD1 matching 8 bases. CDR1 is SGDLS, CDR2 YYNGEE, per germline. V dropped 5 bases and J dropped 4; count of bases not matched to a gene: 7. The CDR3 is 14 residues long.